Below are 12 T cell receptor beta chains sequenced from a single sample in a study of blood T cell repertoires in COVID-19. TCRdb keeps only in-frame clones here, not all; method: immunoSEQ multiplex PCR. The sample has roughly 190,000 clones, 84% seen once; the top ten hold 3% to 3.5%. What was sequenced was PBMCs or T cells enriched from blood (not recorded which). These receptors came from a woman in her 30s who had been exposed to COVID-19.

The V call is TRBV6-4, the J call TRBJ1-2, with TRBD1 identical over 9 bases. J gave up 2 bases and V 0 bases, and 1 base lay outside the gene matches. This CDR3 is 15 amino acids long. CDR1 is MRHNA, CDR2 SNTAGT, per germline. CDR3 protein: CASSDSGTGNYGYTF. The CDR3 coding sequence is TGTGCCAGCAGTGACTCGGGGACAGGGAACTATGGCTACACCTTC.

The V call is TRBV11-2, the J call TRBJ1-3, with D possibly TRBD1 on 6 matching bases. Trimming took 3 bases from V and 2 from J, leaving 11 bases between them. The CDR3 runs to 15 residues. Germline CDR1 and CDR2: SGHAT and FQNNGV. Written as DNA, the CDR3 is TGTGCCAGCAGCTTTCGGACAGTTCCTGGAAACACCATATATTTT. Its protein is CASSFRTVPGNTIYF.

The chain links TRBV9 to TRBJ1-5; D is possibly TRBD1 (5 bases). The CDR3 loop spans 13 amino acids. The V gene's germline CDR1 is SGDLS and CDR2 YYNGEE. Trimming removed 3 bases from V and 4 bases from J, with 8 bases in between. The CDR3 nucleotides are TGTGCCAGCAGCGGCGGGGGAAATCAGCCCCAGCATTTT. Residues: CASSGGGNQPQHF.

Points on this clone: The sample has other DNA sequences that encode this CDR3 too. CDR3 in DNA: TGTGCCAGCAGTTCCTTCTACGAGCAGTACTTC. As protein: CASSSFYEQYF. V is TRBV12-3 or TRBV12-4 and J is TRBJ2-7; D is unresolved. The V gene lost 4 bases and the J gene lost 3 bases, with 4 bases spanning the gap. This CDR3 has 11 amino acids.

The V call is TRBV6-1, the J call TRBJ2-1; D is unresolved. Germline lookup yields CDR1 MNHNS and CDR2 SASEGT. This CDR3 region has 13 residues. Trimming left V 0 bases short and J 10 bases short, with 10 bases between. Here the CDR3 DNA reads TGTGCCAGCAGTGAAGCGATAGTTAACGAGCAGTTCTTC. This translates into CASSEAIVNEQFF.

The genes are TRBV27 and TRBJ1-2; D is uncertain. The germline V gene has CDR1 MNHEY and CDR2 SMNVEV (reference sequence). Trimming cost V 2 bases and J 2 bases, with 9 bases left between them. This CDR3 spans 14 amino acids. In nucleotides, the CDR3 is TGTGCCAGCAGTTTACGGTACTCAAACTATGGCTACACCTTC. Translated, it gives CASSLRYSNYGYTF.

V gene TRBV23-1 combines with J gene TRBJ1-2; 8 nucleotides line up with TRBD1. TRBV23-1 is reported as an ORF; its role is uncertain. V dropped 4 bases and J dropped 8; count of bases not matched to a gene: 27. There are 20 residues in the CDR3. In DNA, the CDR3 is TGCGCCAGCAGTCCGTGGTATCCCCTATACCCGAGACAGGGGTTGTACGGCTACACCTTC. It is translated as CASSPWYPLYPRQGLYGYTF.

On this clone: The junction shows a germline mismatch at one end, possibly a read error. V is TRBV7-7 and J is TRBJ2-1; D is perhaps TRBD2 (6 bases). Germline V lookup: CDR1 SSHAT, CDR2 FNYEAQ (reference sequence). The CDR3 runs 14 residues. CDR3 loop: CASSLSAGSVEQFF. The DNA of the CDR3 is TGTGCTAGCAGCTTATCGGCGGGGTCTGTTGAGCAGTTCTTC.

V gene TRBV7-9 combines with J gene TRBJ1-4, with D possibly TRBD1 on 6 matching bases. The CDR3 sequence is 14 residues long. V was pared by 7 bases and J by 8 bases, with 17 bases between. The germline gives CDR1 SEHNR, CDR2 FQNEAQ (reference sequence). This CDR3 is CASNAQGWEEKLFF. The CDR3 DNA follows: TGTGCCAGCAACGCACAGGGATGGGAGGAAAAACTGTTTTTT.

The chain recombines TRBV5-5 with TRBJ2-7, with 8 bases aligning to TRBD2. The germline V gene has CDR1 SGHKS and CDR2 YYEKEE (reference sequence). CDR3 length: 15 amino acids. Unmatched junction bases numbered 4, after V lost 0 bases and J lost 2 bases. The DNA for the CDR3 is TGTGCCAGCAGCTTGGAACTAGCGGAAACCTACGAGCAGTACTTC. This codes for CASSLELAETYEQYF.

CDR3 sequence (DNA): TGTGCCAGCATCCGGGACAGGGGGACAGATACGCAGTATTTT. It translates to CASIRDRGTDTQYF. The V and J genes are TRBV2 and TRBJ2-3, with 11 bases fitting TRBD1. The CDR3 runs to 14 residues. V lost 7 bases, J lost 3 bases, and 3 bases stayed unmatched. Germline CDR1 and CDR2: SNHLY and FYNNEI.

The chain carries TRBV11-2 and TRBJ1-5; the match to TRBD1 covers 8 bases. Looked up from germline, CDR1 is SGHAT and CDR2 is FQNNGV. The ends lost 5 bases at V and 5 bases at J; junction bases unmatched: 11. The CDR3 is 16 residues long. The CDR3 DNA is TGTGCCAGCAGCCTCACCGGAGGGACAGGCGATCAGCCCCAGCATTTT. It is translated as CASSLTGGTGDQPQHF. Drawing the rest from reference TRBV11-2 and TRBJ1-5, the complete variable domain is EAGVAQSPRYKIIEKRQSVAFWCNPISGHATLYWYQQILGQGPKLLIQFQNNGVVDDSQLPKDRFSAERLKGVDSTLKIQPAKLEDSAVYLCASSLTGGTGDQPQHFGDGTRLSIL.